The next 17 T cell receptor beta chains were all read from a single sample in a study of blood T cell repertoires in COVID-19. TCRdb's table, derived via immunoSEQ multiplex PCR, lists solely in-frame clones and lacks some. The sample shows more than 150,000 clones, approximately 86% of them seen only once. Sequencing was carried out using peripheral blood. The receptors stem from a man aged 45-60 years with active or convalescent COVID-19.

The chain employs TRBV4-1 and TRBJ2-5; D remains ambiguous. This CDR3 region has 13 residues. V was cut by 2 bases and J by 2 bases, with 6 bases left in between. The germline V gene encodes CDR1 MGHRA and CDR2 YSYEKL. The CDR3 loop reads CASSQWQQETQYF. The CDR3 DNA reads as TGCGCCAGCAGCCAATGGCAACAAGAGACCCAGTACTTC.

The V and J genes are TRBV10-3 and TRBJ1-1; 8 nucleotides align to TRBD1. Germline V CDR1 and CDR2: ENHRY, SYGVKD. This CDR3 contains 17 residues. V trimming: 0 bases; J trimming: 5 bases; junction bases outside the gene matches: 11. CDR3 sequence: CAISESPQGALGTEAFF. The CDR3 DNA follows: TGTGCCATCAGTGAGTCTCCTCAGGGGGCGCTTGGGACTGAAGCTTTCTTT.

This chain connects TRBV19 to TRBJ1-4; D is unresolved. Germline values: CDR1 LNHDA, CDR2 SQIVND (reference sequence). The CDR3 has 13 amino acids. V shed 9 bases and J shed 8 bases, with 16 bases lying between them. The CDR3 coding sequence is TGTGCCAGCGGGGATGGGGTTAGAGAAAAACTGTTTTTT. As protein: CASGDGVREKLFF.

V gene TRBV25-1 combines with J gene TRBJ1-4; perhaps TRBD1 as D (6 bases). The CDR3 runs 15 residues. CDR1 is MGHDK, CDR2 SYGVNS, per germline. The germline V and J ends were trimmed by 3 bases and 5 bases, with 13 bases remaining between them. CDR3 in DNA: TGTGCCAGCAGTGACTGGGGGCCCGCCAATGAAAAACTGTTTTTT. It is translated as CASSDWGPANEKLFF.

The J gene is TRBJ1-6, the V gene TRBV6-2 or TRBV6-3, with D perhaps TRBD1 (6 bases). V was clipped by 4 bases and J by 0 bases, with 19 bases between them. This CDR3 region has 19 residues. Germline V gene lookup returns CDR1 MNHEY and CDR2 SVGEGT. In DNA form, the CDR3 reads TGTGCCAGCAGTTCCCACCGGGACACCTTGAGCTCCTATAATTCACCCCTCCACTTT. Its protein product is CASSSHRDTLSSYNSPLHF.

This chain joins TRBV19 and TRBJ2-5, with D possibly being TRBD1 (6 bases). The CDR3 is 14 residues long. Germline loops: CDR1 LNHDA, CDR2 SQIVND (reference sequence). Trimming removed 3 bases from V and 2 bases from J, with 10 bases in between. CDR3 DNA: TGTGCCAGTAGTATGACAGGCCATCAAGAGACCCAGTACTTC. This codes for CASSMTGHQETQYF.

The chain combines TRBV18 with TRBJ1-5; a possible D gene is TRBD1 (5 bases). Looked up from germline, CDR1 is KGHSH and CDR2 is LQKENI. The ends were cut back, 4 bases at V and 0 bases at J, with 10 bases in the middle. The CDR3 is made up of 15 amino acids. The CDR3 region is CASSRQGNSNQPQHF. The CDR3, as DNA: TGTGCCAGCTCACGGCAGGGAAATAGCAATCAGCCCCAGCATTTT.

V is TRBV5-1 and J is TRBJ2-7; 8 bases line up with TRBD1. V was pared by 5 bases and J by 2 bases, with 9 bases of the junction left unmatched. CDR3 size: 15 residues. Germline-derived CDR1 and CDR2 are SGHRS and YFSETQ. The CDR3 is CASSQRTGPPYEQYF. CDR3 bases: TGCGCCAGCAGTCAGAGGACAGGGCCTCCCTACGAGCAGTACTTC.

A single count supports this clone. J is TRBJ1-4 and V is TRBV11-3, with a possible D match to TRBD1 (5 bases). Germline V CDR1 and CDR2: SGHNT, YENEEA. V lost 4 bases and J lost 7, with 13 bases in between. The CDR3 covers 14 residues. CDR3 sequence (DNA): TGTGCCAGCAGCTCTTCCCGAACAGGTGAAAAACTGTTTTTT. This codes for CASSSSRTGEKLFF.

The chain links TRBV28 to TRBJ1-4; D not resolved. CDR1 and CDR2 (germline): MDHEN, SYDVKM. The CDR3 is 11 residues long. V gave up 4 bases and J gave up 8 bases, with 5 bases separating them. CDR3 amino acids: CASSYEEKLFF. CDR3 nucleotide sequence: TGTGCCAGCAGTTATGAGGAAAAACTGTTTTTT.

V is TRBV6-1 and J is TRBJ2-7; the D gene is possibly TRBD1 (5 bases). Between the trimmed V and J ends, which lost 3 bases and 0 bases, there was a span of 12 bases. CDR3 length equals 15 residues. Germline CDR1 reads MNHNS; CDR2 reads SASEGT. The CDR3 DNA reads as TGTGCCAGCAGTGAGGGGCAGGTTCCCTCCTACGAGCAGTACTTC. Its protein is CASSEGQVPSYEQYF.

This chain uses TRBV2 with TRBJ1-5; TRBD1 matches at 8 bases. The trim removed 10 bases at V and 0 bases at J, leaving 8 bases unmatched. The CDR3 runs to 15 residues. CDR1 is SNHLY and CDR2 is FYNNEI in the germline V gene. CDR3: CATRTGSGSNQPQHF. CDR3 DNA: TGTGCCACCAGGACAGGGAGTGGTAGCAATCAGCCCCAGCATTTT.

This rearrangement joins TRBV10-3 to TRBJ1-3; possible D gene TRBD1, 6 bases. Trimming took off 2 bases at V and 3 bases at J, with 8 bases between the two ends. Germline assignment: CDR1 ENHRY and CDR2 SYGVKD. This CDR3 region has 14 residues. CDR3 sequence: CAISEPRGGNTIYF. The CDR3 nucleotides read TGTGCCATCAGTGAGCCCAGGGGTGGAAACACCATATATTTT.

The genes are TRBV3-1 (or the pseudogene TRBV3-2) and TRBJ1-2, with D possibly matching TRBD1 (5 bases). Germline V gene data show CDR1 as LGHDT and CDR2 as YNNKEL (reference sequence). The CDR3 covers 13 residues. V lost 4 bases and J 8 bases, leaving 14 bases between the germline ends. The CDR3 nucleotides are TGTGCCAGCAGCCCGACAGTCGCGGAGGGCTACACCTTC. Amino acid sequence: CASSPTVAEGYTF.

The chain uses TRBV20-1 and TRBJ2-1; D possibly corresponds to TRBD2 (5 bases). The CDR3 totals 13 residues. The germline V gene encodes CDR1 DFQATT and CDR2 SNEGSKA (reference sequence). Trimming left V 4 bases short and J 3 bases short, with 10 bases between. CDR3 sequence (DNA): TGCAGTGCTAATGAGCGGAACTACAATGAGCAGTTCTTC. This gives the protein CSANERNYNEQFF.

The chain combines TRBV6-1 with TRBJ2-3, with 14 bases identical to TRBD2. CDR3 length: 20 residues. V trimming: 2 bases; J trimming: 4 bases; junction bases outside the gene matches: 14. CDR1 MNHNS and CDR2 SASEGT come from the germline V gene. This CDR3 is CASSERRGLAGASRADTQYF. Here the CDR3 DNA reads TGTGCCAGCAGTGAACGGCGGGGACTAGCGGGGGCATCGAGGGCAGATACGCAGTATTTT.

V gene TRBV3-1 (or the pseudogene TRBV3-2) combines with J gene TRBJ1-5; D uncertain. Trimming removed 6 bases at V and 6 bases at J, with 24 bases between. Germline assignment: CDR1 LGHDT and CDR2 YNNKEL (reference sequence). The CDR3 spans 17 residues. The CDR3 sequence is CASRPGDGPGVGQPQHF. CDR3 coding DNA: TGTGCCAGCAGACCCGGTGACGGACCCGGGGTTGGTCAGCCCCAGCATTTT.